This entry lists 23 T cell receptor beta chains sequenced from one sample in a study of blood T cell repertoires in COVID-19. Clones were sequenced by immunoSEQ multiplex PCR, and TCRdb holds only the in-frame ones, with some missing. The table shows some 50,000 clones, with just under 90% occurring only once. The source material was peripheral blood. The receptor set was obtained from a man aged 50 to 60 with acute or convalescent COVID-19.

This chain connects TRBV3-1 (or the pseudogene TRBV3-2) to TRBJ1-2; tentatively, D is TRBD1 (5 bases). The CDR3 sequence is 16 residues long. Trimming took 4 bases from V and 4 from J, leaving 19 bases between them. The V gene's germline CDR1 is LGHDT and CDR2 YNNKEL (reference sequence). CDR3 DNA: TGTGCCAGCAGCCCCCACTCCGGAAGGGGCCGCTATGGCTACACCTTC. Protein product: CASSPHSGRGRYGYTF.

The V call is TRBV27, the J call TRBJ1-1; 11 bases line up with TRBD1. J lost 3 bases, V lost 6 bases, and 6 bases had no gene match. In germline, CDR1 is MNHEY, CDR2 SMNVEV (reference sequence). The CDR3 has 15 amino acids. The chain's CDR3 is CASRRTGGLDTEAFF. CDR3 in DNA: TGTGCCAGCAGAAGGACAGGGGGCTTGGACACTGAAGCTTTCTTT.

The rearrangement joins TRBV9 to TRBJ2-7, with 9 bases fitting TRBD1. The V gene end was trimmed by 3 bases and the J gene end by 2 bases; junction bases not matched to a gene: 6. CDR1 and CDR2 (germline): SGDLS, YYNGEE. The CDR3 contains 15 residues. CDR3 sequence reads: CASSGTGEKAYEQYF. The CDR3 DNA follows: TGTGCCAGCAGCGGGACAGGGGAAAAGGCCTACGAGCAGTACTTC.

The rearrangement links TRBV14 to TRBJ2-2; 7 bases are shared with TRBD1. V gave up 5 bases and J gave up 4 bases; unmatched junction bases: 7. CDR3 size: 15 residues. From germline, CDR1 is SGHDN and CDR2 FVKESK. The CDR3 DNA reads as TGTGCCAGCAGCTCACAGGGGCTCGGCACCGGGGAGCTGTTTTTT. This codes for CASSSQGLGTGELFF.

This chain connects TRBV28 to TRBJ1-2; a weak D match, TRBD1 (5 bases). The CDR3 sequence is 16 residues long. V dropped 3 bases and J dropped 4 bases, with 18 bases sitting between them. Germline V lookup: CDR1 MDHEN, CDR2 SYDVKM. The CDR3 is CASSLPGDSRSYGYTF. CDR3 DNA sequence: TGTGCCAGCAGTTTGCCTGGGGACTCCAGATCCTATGGCTACACCTTC.

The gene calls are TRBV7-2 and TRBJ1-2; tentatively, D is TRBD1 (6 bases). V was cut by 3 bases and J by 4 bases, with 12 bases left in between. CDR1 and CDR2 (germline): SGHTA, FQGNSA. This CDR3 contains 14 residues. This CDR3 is CASSLSGQLYGYTF. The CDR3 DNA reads TGTGCCAGCAGCTTGTCCGGACAGCTCTATGGCTACACCTTC.

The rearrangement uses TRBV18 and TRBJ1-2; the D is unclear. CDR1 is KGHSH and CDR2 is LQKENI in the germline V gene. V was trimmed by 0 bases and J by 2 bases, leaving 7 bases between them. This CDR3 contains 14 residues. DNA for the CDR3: TGTGCCAGCTCACCACCGGCGGGAAACTATGGCTACACCTTC. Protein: CASSPPAGNYGYTF.

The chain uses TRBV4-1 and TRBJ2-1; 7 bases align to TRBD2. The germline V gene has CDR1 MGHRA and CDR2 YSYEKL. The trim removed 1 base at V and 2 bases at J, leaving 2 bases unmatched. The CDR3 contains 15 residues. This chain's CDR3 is CASSQAGGPYNEQFF. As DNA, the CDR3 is TGCGCCAGCAGCCAAGCGGGAGGCCCCTACAATGAGCAGTTCTTC.

CDR3 sequence: CASSVAGASYEQYF. For the CDR3, the DNA is TGTGCCAGCAGCGTAGCTGGGGCTTCCTACGAGCAGTACTTC. The chain links TRBV9 to TRBJ2-7, with D perhaps matching TRBD1 (5 bases). The CDR3 extends over 14 amino acids. Deletions cut 0 bases from V and 1 base from J, with 8 bases between. Germline V gene data show CDR1 as SGDLS and CDR2 as YYNGEE. Looking up the rest from reference TRBV9 and TRBJ2-7 gives the full variable domain: DSGVTQTPKHLITATGQRVTLRCSPRSGDLSVYWYQQSLDQGLQFLIQYYNGEERAKGNILERFSAQQFPDLHSELNLSSLELGDSALYFCASSVAGASYEQYFGPGTRLTVT.

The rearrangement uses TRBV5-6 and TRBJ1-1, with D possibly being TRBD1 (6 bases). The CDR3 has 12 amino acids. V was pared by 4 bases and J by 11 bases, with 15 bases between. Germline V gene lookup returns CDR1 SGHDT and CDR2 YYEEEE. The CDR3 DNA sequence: TGTGCCAGCAGCCAGGGGTTTGCCGGGGCTTTCTTT. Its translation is CASSQGFAGAFF.

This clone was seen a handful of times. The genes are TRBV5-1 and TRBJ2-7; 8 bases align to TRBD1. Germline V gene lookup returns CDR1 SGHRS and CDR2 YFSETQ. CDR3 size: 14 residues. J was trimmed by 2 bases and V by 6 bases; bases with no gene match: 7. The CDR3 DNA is TGCGCCAGCAAGGGAGGACAGGGAGCCTACGAGCAGTACTTC. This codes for CASKGGQGAYEQYF.

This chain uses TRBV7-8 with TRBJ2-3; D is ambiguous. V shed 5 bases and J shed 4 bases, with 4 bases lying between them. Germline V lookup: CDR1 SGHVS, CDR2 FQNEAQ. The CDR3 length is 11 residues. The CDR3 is CASSPADTQYF. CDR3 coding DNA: TGTGCCAGCAGCCCAGCAGATACGCAGTATTTT.

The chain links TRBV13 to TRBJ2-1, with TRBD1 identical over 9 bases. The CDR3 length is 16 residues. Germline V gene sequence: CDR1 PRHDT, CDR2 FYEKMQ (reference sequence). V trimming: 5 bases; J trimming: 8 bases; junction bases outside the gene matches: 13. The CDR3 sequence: CASSGEGQGGLYEQFF. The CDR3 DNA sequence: TGTGCCAGCAGCGGAGAGGGACAGGGTGGCCTCTATGAGCAGTTCTTC.

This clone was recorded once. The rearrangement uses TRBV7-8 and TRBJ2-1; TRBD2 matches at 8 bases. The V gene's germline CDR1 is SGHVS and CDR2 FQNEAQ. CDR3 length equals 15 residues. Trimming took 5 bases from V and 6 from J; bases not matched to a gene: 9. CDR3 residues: CASSPGTRGGNEQFF. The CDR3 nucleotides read TGTGCCAGCAGCCCTGGGACTAGGGGGGGCAATGAGCAGTTCTTC.

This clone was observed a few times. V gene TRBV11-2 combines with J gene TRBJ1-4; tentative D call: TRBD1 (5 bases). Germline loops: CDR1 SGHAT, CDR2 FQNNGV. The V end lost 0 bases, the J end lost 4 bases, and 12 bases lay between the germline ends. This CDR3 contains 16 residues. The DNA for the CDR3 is TGTGCCAGCAGCTTAGATAGGGGCAGATATAATGAAAAACTGTTTTTT. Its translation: CASSLDRGRYNEKLFF.

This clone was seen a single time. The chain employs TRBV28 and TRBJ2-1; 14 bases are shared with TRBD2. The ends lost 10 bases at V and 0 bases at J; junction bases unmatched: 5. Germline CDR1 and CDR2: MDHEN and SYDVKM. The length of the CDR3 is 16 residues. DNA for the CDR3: TGTGCCACCGGACTAGCGGGAGGTTCCTCCTACAATGAGCAGTTCTTC. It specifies CATGLAGGSSYNEQFF.

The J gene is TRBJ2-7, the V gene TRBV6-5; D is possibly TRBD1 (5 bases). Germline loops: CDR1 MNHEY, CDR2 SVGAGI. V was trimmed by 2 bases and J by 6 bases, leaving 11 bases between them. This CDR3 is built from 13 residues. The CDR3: CASSYIRAGEQYF. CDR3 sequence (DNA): TGTGCCAGCAGTTACATCAGGGCTGGCGAGCAGTACTTC.

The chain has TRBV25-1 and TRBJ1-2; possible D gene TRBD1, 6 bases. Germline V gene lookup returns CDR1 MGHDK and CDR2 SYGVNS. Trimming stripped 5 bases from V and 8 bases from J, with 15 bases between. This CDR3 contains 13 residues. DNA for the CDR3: TGTGCCAGCAGTATCGAGGGGGTTGGGGGCTACACCTTC. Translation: CASSIEGVGGYTF.

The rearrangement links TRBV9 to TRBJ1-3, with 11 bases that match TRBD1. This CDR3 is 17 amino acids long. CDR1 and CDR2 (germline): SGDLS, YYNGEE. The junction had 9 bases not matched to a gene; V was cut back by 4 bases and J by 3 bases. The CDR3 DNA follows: TGTGCCAGCAGCAGAAGGGACAGGGGGACGTTTGGAAACACCATATATTTT. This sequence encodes CASSRRDRGTFGNTIYF.

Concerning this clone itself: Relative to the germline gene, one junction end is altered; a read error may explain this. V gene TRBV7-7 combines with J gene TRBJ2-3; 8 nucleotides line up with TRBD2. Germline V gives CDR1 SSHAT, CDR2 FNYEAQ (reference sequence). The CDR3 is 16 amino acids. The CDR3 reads CASSLGLAGITDTQYF. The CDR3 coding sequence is TGTGCTAGCAGCTTAGGGCTAGCGGGTATCACAGATACGCAGTATTTT.

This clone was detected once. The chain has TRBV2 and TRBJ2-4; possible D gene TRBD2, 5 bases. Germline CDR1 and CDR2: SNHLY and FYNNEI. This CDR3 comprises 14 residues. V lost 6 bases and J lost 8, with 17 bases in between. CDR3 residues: CASSELTTWDIQYF. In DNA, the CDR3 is TGTGCCAGCAGCGAATTGACTACCTGGGACATTCAGTACTTC.

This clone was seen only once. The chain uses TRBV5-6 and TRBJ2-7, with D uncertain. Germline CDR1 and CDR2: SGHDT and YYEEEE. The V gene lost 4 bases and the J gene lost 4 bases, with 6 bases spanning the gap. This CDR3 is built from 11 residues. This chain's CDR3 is CASSLGYEQYF. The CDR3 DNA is TGTGCCAGCAGCCTCGGGTACGAGCAGTACTTC.

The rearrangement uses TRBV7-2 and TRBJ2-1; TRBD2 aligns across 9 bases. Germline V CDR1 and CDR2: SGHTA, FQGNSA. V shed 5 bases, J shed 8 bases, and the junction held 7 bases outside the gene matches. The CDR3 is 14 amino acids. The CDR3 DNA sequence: TGTGCCAGCAGCCGCCTAGCGGGACGGGATGAGCAGTTCTTC. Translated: CASSRLAGRDEQFF.